This T cell receptor beta chain is drawn from a study of CD8 T cells in ankylosing spondylitis. V was cut by 4 bases and J by 0 bases, with 10 bases left in between. The CDR3 spans 13 residues. CDR1 SQVTM and CDR2 ANQGSEA come from the germline V gene. This clonotype came up a few times. Its antigen is not known. This sequence may be a read error, since a much larger clone differs from it by one base. Each TCR beta library was made by quantitative 5'-RACE that incorporated molecular barcodes. Each CDR3 protein is one row after TCRdb ran MiXCR on the 5' RACE reads. The profile shows about 540,000 distinct CDR3 sequences, approximately 12% of them singletons. Notes on the study in general: For ankylosing spondylitis blood, a TCR beta motif of seven to nine highly homologous variants appeared characteristic. In synovial fluid and blood from reactive arthritis, some motif variants were previously reported.

The V and J genes are TRBV29-1 and TRBJ2-7; D gene uncertain. This clonotype was obtained from a male donor with ankylosing spondylitis. Sequencing was carried out using blood, either unsorted or a sorted T cell fraction (not recorded which). Written as DNA, the CDR3 is TGCAGCGTTGCGAACCTGAGCTCCTACGAGCAGTACTTC. Translation: CSVANLSSYEQYF.